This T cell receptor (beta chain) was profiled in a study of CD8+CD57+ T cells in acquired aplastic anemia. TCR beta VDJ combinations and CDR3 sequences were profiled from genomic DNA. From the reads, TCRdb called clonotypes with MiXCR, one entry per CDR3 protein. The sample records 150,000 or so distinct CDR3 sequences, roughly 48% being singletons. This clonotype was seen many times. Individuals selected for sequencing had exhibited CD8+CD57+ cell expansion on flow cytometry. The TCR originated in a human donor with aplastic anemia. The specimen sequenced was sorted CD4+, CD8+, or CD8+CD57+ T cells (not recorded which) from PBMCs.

The CDR3 nucleotides read TGCAGTGCTAGAGATACGGGGGTGAATGAAAAACTGTTTTTT. Amino acid sequence: CSARDTGVNEKLFF. The genes are TRBV20-1 and TRBJ1-4, with D possibly being TRBD1 (5 bases). CDR1 is DFQATT, CDR2 SNEGSKA, per germline (reference sequence). The CDR3 is made up of 14 amino acids. V lost 0 bases and J lost 5, with 10 bases in between.